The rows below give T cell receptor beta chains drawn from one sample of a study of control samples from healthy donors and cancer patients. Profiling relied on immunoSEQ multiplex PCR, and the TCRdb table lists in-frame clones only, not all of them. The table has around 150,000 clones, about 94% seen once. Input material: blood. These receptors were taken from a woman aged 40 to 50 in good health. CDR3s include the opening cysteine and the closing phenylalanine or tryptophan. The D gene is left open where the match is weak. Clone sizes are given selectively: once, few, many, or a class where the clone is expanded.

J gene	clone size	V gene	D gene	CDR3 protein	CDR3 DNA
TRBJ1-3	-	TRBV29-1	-	CSVEVPTSGNTIYF	TGCAGCGTTGAGGTCCCGACCTCTGGAAACACCATATATTTT
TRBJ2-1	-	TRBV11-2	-	CASSLGRSREQFF	TGTGCCAGCAGCTTAGGTCGCAGTCGCGAGCAGTTCTTC
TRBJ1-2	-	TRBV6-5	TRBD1	CASSRDRVNYGYTF	TGTGCCAGCAGTAGGGACAGGGTAAACTATGGCTACACCTTC
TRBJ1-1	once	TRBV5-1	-	CASSLDGHPELNTEAFF	TGCGCCAGCAGCTTGGATGGGCACCCAGAGCTAAACACTGAAGCTTTCTTT
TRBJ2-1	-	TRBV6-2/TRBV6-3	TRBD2	CASSNQGLAGNNEQFF	TGTGCCAGCAGTAATCAGGGACTAGCGGGAAACAATGAGCAGTTCTTC
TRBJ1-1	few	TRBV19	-	CASSRADGTLTEAFF	TGTGCCAGTAGTCGTGCAGACGGAACCCTCACTGAAGCTTTCTTT
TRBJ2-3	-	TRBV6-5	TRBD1	CASTITGGLTDTQYF	TGTGCCAGTACCATCACAGGGGGCCTCACAGATACGCAGTATTTT
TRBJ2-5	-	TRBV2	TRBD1	CASTRDSQETQYF	TGTGCCAGCACTAGGGACAGTCAAGAGACCCAGTACTTC
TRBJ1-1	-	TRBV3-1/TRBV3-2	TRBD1	CASSPTGGARNTEAFF	TGTGCCAGCAGCCCAACAGGGGGCGCACGGAACACTGAAGCTTTCTTT
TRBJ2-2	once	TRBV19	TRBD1	CASGLPGQGYTGELFF	TGTGCCAGCGGACTGCCGGGACAGGGTTACACCGGGGAGCTGTTTTTT
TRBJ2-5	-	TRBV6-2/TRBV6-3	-	CASSYAWMQETQYF	TGTGCCAGCAGTTACGCGTGGATGCAAGAGACCCAGTACTTC
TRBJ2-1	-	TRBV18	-	CASSPPAGTYNEQFF	TGTGCCAGCTCACCACCGGCAGGCACTTACAATGAGCAGTTCTTC
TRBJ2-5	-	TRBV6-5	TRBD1	CASRGQGKETQYF	TGTGCCAGCAGGGGACAGGGAAAAGAGACCCAGTACTTC
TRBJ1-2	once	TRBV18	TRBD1	CASSLDRDYGYTF	TGTGCCAGCTCTCTGGACAGGGATTATGGCTACACCTTC
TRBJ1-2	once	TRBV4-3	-	CASSQAVQETSYGYTF	TGCGCCAGCAGCCAAGCCGTACAGGAGACGAGCTATGGCTACACCTTC
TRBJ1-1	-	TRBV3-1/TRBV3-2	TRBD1	CASSQDWDRVGGAFF	TGTGCCAGCAGCCAAGATTGGGACAGGGTCGGCGGAGCTTTCTTT
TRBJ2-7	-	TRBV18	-	CASSPGLSSYEQYF	TGTGCCAGCTCACCAGGGCTTTCCTCCTACGAGCAGTACTTC
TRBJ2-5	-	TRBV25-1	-	CASIKMGTLGETQYF	TGTGCCAGCATCAAAATGGGGACCTTAGGAGAGACCCAGTACTTC
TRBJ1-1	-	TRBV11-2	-	CASSLGTGLTEAFF	TGTGCCAGCAGCTTAGGAACCGGGCTAACTGAAGCTTTCTTT
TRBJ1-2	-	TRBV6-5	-	CASKPSTGTSYTF	TGTGCCAGCAAGCCTTCCACGGGAACAAGCTACACCTTC
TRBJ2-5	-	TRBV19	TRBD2	CATMGTSGKETQYF	TGTGCCACTATGGGGACTAGCGGGAAAGAGACCCAGTACTTC
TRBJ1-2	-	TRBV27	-	CASGTARRYGYTF	TGTGCCAGCGGAACAGCGAGGCGCTATGGCTACACCTTC
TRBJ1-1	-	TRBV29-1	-	CSVDKGETEAFF	TGCAGCGTTGATAAGGGGGAAACTGAAGCTTTCTTT
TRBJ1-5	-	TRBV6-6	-	CASRIDSRGNQPQHF	TGTGCCAGCAGAATCGACAGCCGGGGCAATCAGCCCCAGCATTTT
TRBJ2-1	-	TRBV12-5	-	CASGLQQGSSYNEQFF	TGTGCTAGTGGCCTTCAACAGGGAAGCTCCTACAATGAGCAGTTCTTC
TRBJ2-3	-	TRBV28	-	CASSLAGGPKKDTDTQYF	TGTGCCAGCAGTTTAGCCGGGGGGCCGAAAAAAGACACAGATACGCAGTATTTT
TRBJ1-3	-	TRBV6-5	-	CASRKESSGNTIYF	TGTGCCAGCAGGAAGGAGAGCTCTGGAAACACCATATATTTT
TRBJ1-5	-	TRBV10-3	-	CAISGGTENSNQPQHF	TGTGCCATCAGTGGGGGGACGGAAAATAGCAATCAGCCCCAGCATTTT
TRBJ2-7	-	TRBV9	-	CASSDYEQYF	TGTGCCAGCAGCGACTACGAGCAGTACTTC
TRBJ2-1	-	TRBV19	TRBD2	CASSYGLANYNEQFF	TGTGCCAGTAGTTACGGACTAGCTAACTACAATGAGCAGTTCTTC
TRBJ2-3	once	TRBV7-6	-	CASSPTGPATDTQYF	TGTGCCAGCAGCCCAACCGGGCCGGCCACAGATACGCAGTATTTT
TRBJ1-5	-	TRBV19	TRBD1	CASRWDRGINQPQHF	TGTGCCAGTCGCTGGGACAGGGGAATCAATCAGCCCCAGCATTTT
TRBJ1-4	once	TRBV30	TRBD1	CAWMDRGGDEKLFF	TGTGCCTGGATGGACAGGGGAGGTGATGAAAAACTGTTTTTT
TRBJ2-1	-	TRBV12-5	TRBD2	CASVLGLADYNEQFF	TGTGCTAGTGTTCTCGGACTAGCGGATTACAATGAGCAGTTCTTC
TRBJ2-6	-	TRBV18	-	CASSNVVRSSGANVLTF	TGTGCCAGCTCAAACGTCGTCCGTAGCTCTGGGGCCAACGTCCTGACTTTC
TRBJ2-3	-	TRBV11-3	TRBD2	CASSLYSGRDTQYF	TGTGCCAGCAGCTTATATAGCGGGAGGGATACGCAGTATTTT
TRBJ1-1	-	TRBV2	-	CASRRDDPKAFF	TGTGCCAGCAGGAGGGACGACCCAAAAGCTTTCTTT
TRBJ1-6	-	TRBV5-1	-	CASSLAWGATSYNSPLHF	TGCGCCAGCAGCTTGGCGTGGGGGGCGACGTCCTATAATTCACCCCTCCACTTT
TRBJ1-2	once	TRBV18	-	CASSPPSNTGNNGYTF	TGTGCCAGCTCACCACCGTCAAATACAGGGAATAATGGCTACACCTTC
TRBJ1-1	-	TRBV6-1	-	CASSEALVTVYEAFF	TGTGCCAGCAGTGAAGCTCTCGTGACAGTCTACGAAGCTTTCTTT
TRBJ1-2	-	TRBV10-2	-	CASRAGTRANYGYTF	TGCGCCAGCAGGGCCGGGACACGGGCCAACTATGGCTACACCTTC
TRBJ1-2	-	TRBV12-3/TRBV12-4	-	CASSLGEANGYTF	TGTGCCAGCAGTTTAGGGGAGGCAAATGGCTACACCTTC
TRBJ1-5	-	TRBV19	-	CASSIRGDQPQHF	TGTGCCAGTAGTATAAGGGGGGATCAGCCCCAGCATTTT
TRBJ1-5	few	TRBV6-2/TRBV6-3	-	CASSSRTDSNQPQHF	TGTGCCAGCAGTAGTCGGACAGATAGCAATCAGCCCCAGCATTTT
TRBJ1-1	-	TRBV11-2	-	CASSPRDRLYTEAFF	TGTGCCAGCAGCCCCAGAGACAGACTTTACACTGAAGCTTTCTTT
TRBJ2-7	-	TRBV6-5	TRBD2	CASRGTREGSYEQYF	TGTGCCAGCAGAGGGACTAGAGAAGGATCCTACGAGCAGTACTTC
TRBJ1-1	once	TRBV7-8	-	CASSFADLNTEAFF	TGTGCCAGCAGCTTCGCAGATCTGAACACTGAAGCTTTCTTT
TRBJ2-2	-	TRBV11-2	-	CASSFLGPNTGELFF	TGTGCCAGCAGCTTCTTAGGGCCGAACACCGGGGAGCTGTTTTTT
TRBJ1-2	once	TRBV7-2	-	CASRQGNYGYTF	TGTGCCAGCAGACAGGGAAACTATGGCTACACCTTC
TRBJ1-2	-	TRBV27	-	CASSLQGGYYGYTF	TGTGCCAGCAGTTTACAGGGAGGCTACTATGGCTACACCTTC
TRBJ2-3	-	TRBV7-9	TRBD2	CASSPRLAGANTDTQYF	TGTGCCAGCAGCCCCAGACTAGCGGGGGCCAACACAGATACGCAGTATTTT
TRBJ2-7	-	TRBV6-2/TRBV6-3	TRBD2	CASSYSSGGGSYEQYF	TGTGCCAGCAGTTACTCTTCGGGAGGTGGTTCCTACGAGCAGTACTTC
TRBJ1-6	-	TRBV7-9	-	CASSPPDRPSPLHF	TGTGCCAGCAGCCCACCAGACAGGCCTTCACCCCTCCACTTT
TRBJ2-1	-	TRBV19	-	CASSISAAYNEQFF	TGTGCCAGTAGTATCTCGGCAGCCTACAATGAGCAGTTCTTC
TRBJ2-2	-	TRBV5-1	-	CATTQDGNTGELFF	TGCGCCACCACGCAAGACGGAAACACCGGGGAGCTGTTTTTT
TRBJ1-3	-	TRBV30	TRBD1	CAWRDRANSGNTIYF	TGTGCCTGGAGGGACAGGGCCAACTCTGGAAACACCATATATTTT
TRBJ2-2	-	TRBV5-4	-	CASSLGLKNTGELFF	TGTGCCAGCAGCCTTGGACTTAAGAACACCGGGGAGCTGTTTTTT